This is a list of T cell receptor beta chains from one sample in a study of cytomegalovirus exposure and HLA in healthy donors. The table came from immunoSEQ multiplex PCR; TCRdb's copy has only in-frame clones and leaves some out. The sample has some 130,000 clones, less than 85% seen once. The sequencing input was PBMCs. Source of these receptors: a man in his forties or fifties in good health and CMV-seronegative. CDR3s include the opening cysteine and the closing phenylalanine or tryptophan. Each record gives: V gene, clone size, J gene, D gene, CDR3 DNA, CDR3 protein. The D gene is left open where the match is weak. Expanded clones are given a class, and other clones once, few, many or no size at all.

v_gene: TRBV29-1; abundance: .; j_gene: TRBJ2-1; d_gene: TRBD2; CDR3nt: TGCAGCGTTGAACCACTAGCGGGAGGTAGCTCCTACAATGAGCAGTTCTTC; CDR3aa: CSVEPLAGGSSYNEQFF
v_gene: TRBV18; abundance: .; j_gene: TRBJ1-5; d_gene: TRBD1; CDR3nt: TGTGCCAGCTCACACACAGGGGGCAGCAATCAGCCCCAGCATTTT; CDR3aa: CASSHTGGSNQPQHF
v_gene: TRBV19; abundance: .; j_gene: TRBJ1-2; d_gene: TRBD1; CDR3nt: TGTGCCAGTAGCATTTGGACAGGATCCACGGACTATGGCTACACCTTC; CDR3aa: CASSIWTGSTDYGYTF
v_gene: TRBV10-3; abundance: .; j_gene: TRBJ2-7; d_gene: .; CDR3nt: TGTGCCATCAGTGAAAACGCTTTGAGGGGGGGCGAGCAGTACTTC; CDR3aa: CAISENALRGGEQYF
v_gene: TRBV7-2; abundance: once; j_gene: TRBJ2-5; d_gene: TRBD2; CDR3nt: TGTGCCAGCAGCGAAACCGGGACTAGCGGGAGTGAGACCCAGTACTTC; CDR3aa: CASSETGTSGSETQYF
v_gene: TRBV4-1; abundance: .; j_gene: TRBJ2-1; d_gene: .; CDR3nt: TGCGCCAGCAGTCTTCAGGGGCCCAACTCCTACAATGAGCAGTTCTTC; CDR3aa: CASSLQGPNSYNEQFF
v_gene: TRBV25-1; abundance: .; j_gene: TRBJ2-3; d_gene: .; CDR3nt: TGTGCCAGCACACAGGGGGGGCTCTACACAGATACGCAGTATTTT; CDR3aa: CASTQGGLYTDTQYF
v_gene: TRBV5-6; abundance: .; j_gene: TRBJ2-5; d_gene: .; CDR3nt: TGTGCCAGCAGCTTGGACGGGGAGACCCAGTACTTC; CDR3aa: CASSLDGETQYF
v_gene: TRBV10-3; abundance: .; j_gene: TRBJ1-1; d_gene: .; CDR3nt: TGTGCCATCAGTCGGGGGGCTGTCACTGAAGCTTTCTTT; CDR3aa: CAISRGAVTEAFF
v_gene: TRBV19; abundance: .; j_gene: TRBJ2-7; d_gene: .; CDR3nt: TGTGCCAGTAGTGAGGGAGCCGAGCAGTACTTC; CDR3aa: CASSEGAEQYF
v_gene: TRBV5-6; abundance: .; j_gene: TRBJ1-3; d_gene: .; CDR3nt: TGTGCCAGCAGCTTGTGGAGTTACTCTGGAAACACCATATATTTT; CDR3aa: CASSLWSYSGNTIYF
v_gene: TRBV13; abundance: .; j_gene: TRBJ2-2; d_gene: TRBD1; CDR3nt: TGTGCCAGCAGCGCCACTATGGGACAGGGGGGGAACACCGGGGAGCTGTTTTTT; CDR3aa: CASSATMGQGGNTGELFF
v_gene: TRBV28; abundance: few; j_gene: TRBJ2-5; d_gene: .; CDR3nt: TGTGCCAGCAGTCCCAGGACCTCCATTGGGGAGAGAACCCAGTACTTC; CDR3aa: CASSPRTSIGERTQYF
v_gene: TRBV7-2; abundance: .; j_gene: TRBJ2-3; d_gene: .; CDR3nt: TGTGCCAGCAGCTTGATAGCGGTCACAGATACGCAGTATTTT; CDR3aa: CASSLIAVTDTQYF
v_gene: TRBV5-4; abundance: .; j_gene: TRBJ2-3; d_gene: .; CDR3nt: TGTGCCAGCAGCCCAGCCGCGGGGGCCACAGATACGCAGTATTTT; CDR3aa: CASSPAAGATDTQYF
v_gene: TRBV9; abundance: .; j_gene: TRBJ2-2; d_gene: TRBD2; CDR3nt: TGTGCCAGCAGCGTAGATATGGCGGGAGGGAACACCGGGGAGCTGTTTTTT; CDR3aa: CASSVDMAGGNTGELFF
v_gene: TRBV5-1; abundance: few; j_gene: TRBJ1-2; d_gene: TRBD1; CDR3nt: TGCGCCAGCAGCATAGACAGGGAGAGGGGCTACACCTTC; CDR3aa: CASSIDRERGYTF
v_gene: TRBV28; abundance: .; j_gene: TRBJ2-7; d_gene: .; CDR3nt: TGTGCCAGCAGTTTTGCCTCCCGAGGGGGCTACGAGCAGTACTTC; CDR3aa: CASSFASRGGYEQYF
v_gene: TRBV7-3; abundance: few; j_gene: TRBJ2-1; d_gene: .; CDR3nt: TGTGCCAGCAGCAAAGGGGGCGGGGAATTGAAGAAGTTCTTC; CDR3aa: CASSKGGGELKKFF
v_gene: TRBV7-9; abundance: .; j_gene: TRBJ2-3; d_gene: TRBD2; CDR3nt: TGTGCCAGCAGCCCCACCGGGACTAGTGTCGCAGATACGCAGTATTTT; CDR3aa: CASSPTGTSVADTQYF
v_gene: TRBV27; abundance: .; j_gene: TRBJ1-4; d_gene: .; CDR3nt: TGTGCCAGCAGGCCCAGGGGTGGAAAACTGTTTTTT; CDR3aa: CASRPRGGKLFF
v_gene: TRBV14; abundance: once; j_gene: TRBJ1-1; d_gene: TRBD1; CDR3nt: TGTGCCAGCAGCACAAACCGGGACAGGGGGAAAACTGAAGCTTTCTTT; CDR3aa: CASSTNRDRGKTEAFF
v_gene: TRBV10-3; abundance: .; j_gene: TRBJ2-7; d_gene: .; CDR3nt: TGTGCCATCAGTGAGATTTTGAGAGGGGGGGAGCTAGGGTACGAGCAGTACTTC; CDR3aa: CAISEILRGGELGYEQYF
v_gene: TRBV5-6; abundance: .; j_gene: TRBJ2-3; d_gene: TRBD1; CDR3nt: TGTGCCAGCAGCCAAGGGGGCGCGGATACGCAGTATTTT; CDR3aa: CASSQGGADTQYF
v_gene: TRBV6-1; abundance: .; j_gene: TRBJ2-1; d_gene: TRBD1; CDR3nt: TGTGCCAGCAGTCCCCGGGACAGGGACGTTGGAGAGCAGTTCTTC; CDR3aa: CASSPRDRDVGEQFF
v_gene: TRBV7-9; abundance: .; j_gene: TRBJ1-5; d_gene: .; CDR3nt: TGTGCCAGCAGTTTCGACACTTACAATCAGCCTCAGCATTTT; CDR3aa: CASSFDTYNQPQHF
v_gene: TRBV5-1; abundance: .; j_gene: TRBJ2-5; d_gene: TRBD2; CDR3nt: TGCGCCAGCAGCTTGACCCGGGGGGGCAGTTTTGAGACCCAGTACTTC; CDR3aa: CASSLTRGGSFETQYF
v_gene: TRBV19; abundance: .; j_gene: TRBJ2-5; d_gene: TRBD1; CDR3nt: TGTGCCAGTAGTACCCAAGACAGGGCCCAGACCCAGTACTTC; CDR3aa: CASSTQDRAQTQYF
v_gene: TRBV5-1; abundance: .; j_gene: TRBJ1-2; d_gene: .; CDR3nt: TGCGCCAGCAGCTTAAACGGTGGCTACACCTTC; CDR3aa: CASSLNGGYTF
v_gene: TRBV28; abundance: .; j_gene: TRBJ2-2; d_gene: .; CDR3nt: TGTGCCAGCAGTTTAAGTGGGAGAGGCACCGGGGAGCTGTTTTTT; CDR3aa: CASSLSGRGTGELFF
v_gene: TRBV7-3; abundance: .; j_gene: TRBJ2-7; d_gene: TRBD2; CDR3nt: TGTGCCAGCAGTCAATTAGCGGGAGGACACGAGCAGTACTTC; CDR3aa: CASSQLAGGHEQYF
v_gene: TRBV5-6; abundance: .; j_gene: TRBJ2-1; d_gene: .; CDR3nt: TGTGCCAGCAGCTTCGGATCCCGGGTTCAGTTCTTC; CDR3aa: CASSFGSRVQFF
v_gene: TRBV2; abundance: .; j_gene: TRBJ2-7; d_gene: .; CDR3nt: TGTGCCAGCGAACAGGTCTCCTACGAGCAGTACTTC; CDR3aa: CASEQVSYEQYF
v_gene: TRBV19; abundance: .; j_gene: TRBJ1-1; d_gene: .; CDR3nt: TGTGCCAGTAGTGTTCTAGACCAACAGGGCTACACTGAAGCTTTCTTT; CDR3aa: CASSVLDQQGYTEAFF
v_gene: TRBV7-2; abundance: .; j_gene: TRBJ1-3; d_gene: .; CDR3nt: TGTGCCAGCAGCTCCCTCCCCCCGGGGTCTGGAAACACCATATATTTT; CDR3aa: CASSSLPPGSGNTIYF
v_gene: TRBV27; abundance: .; j_gene: TRBJ2-3; d_gene: .; CDR3nt: TGTGCCAGCACAAGTCCAGCGCTGCTTAGCACAGATACGCAGTATTTT; CDR3aa: CASTSPALLSTDTQYF
v_gene: TRBV27; abundance: .; j_gene: TRBJ2-2; d_gene: TRBD1; CDR3nt: TGTGCCAGCAGTATGACAGGGGCCGGGGAGCTGTTTTTT; CDR3aa: CASSMTGAGELFF
v_gene: TRBV2; abundance: .; j_gene: TRBJ2-4; d_gene: .; CDR3nt: TGTGCCAGCAACATAGGGGGGGAGGGAGCCAAAAACATTCAGTACTTC; CDR3aa: CASNIGGEGAKNIQYF
v_gene: TRBV28; abundance: once; j_gene: TRBJ2-3; d_gene: TRBD2; CDR3nt: TGTGCCAGCAGTTTGGCGGGACAGGGACTAGCGGGGGCCGATACGCAGTATTTT; CDR3aa: CASSLAGQGLAGADTQYF
v_gene: TRBV7-2; abundance: .; j_gene: TRBJ2-1; d_gene: TRBD2; CDR3nt: TGTGCCAGCAGCCGGGGGCTAGCGGGAGTGGATGAGCAGTTCTTC; CDR3aa: CASSRGLAGVDEQFF
v_gene: TRBV29-1; abundance: .; j_gene: TRBJ2-6; d_gene: .; CDR3nt: TGCAGCGTCAGAGGGAGCTCTGGGGCCAACGTCCTGACTTTC; CDR3aa: CSVRGSSGANVLTF
v_gene: TRBV19; abundance: .; j_gene: TRBJ2-5; d_gene: TRBD2; CDR3nt: TGTGCCAGTAGTAGGCTAGCGGGGGGGAATCAAGAGACCCAGTACTTC; CDR3aa: CASSRLAGGNQETQYF
v_gene: TRBV27; abundance: .; j_gene: TRBJ2-7; d_gene: TRBD1; CDR3nt: TGTGCCAGCAGTTTTGTACAGGGGGTTGGGGAGCAGTACTTC; CDR3aa: CASSFVQGVGEQYF
v_gene: TRBV6-1; abundance: .; j_gene: TRBJ2-7; d_gene: TRBD1; CDR3nt: TGTGCCAGCCGCCCTGACAGGGTTGGACGCGAGCAGTACTTC; CDR3aa: CASRPDRVGREQYF
v_gene: TRBV5-1; abundance: .; j_gene: TRBJ1-2; d_gene: TRBD1; CDR3nt: TGCGCCAGCAGCTTGGGGACAGGGAACTATGGCTACACCTTC; CDR3aa: CASSLGTGNYGYTF
v_gene: TRBV30; abundance: .; j_gene: TRBJ2-1; d_gene: .; CDR3nt: TGTGCCTGGAGTGCCCAGGGTCACAATGAGCAGTTCTTC; CDR3aa: CAWSAQGHNEQFF
v_gene: TRBV9; abundance: .; j_gene: TRBJ2-1; d_gene: TRBD1; CDR3nt: TGTGCCAGCAGCCCTAGGGGAGACAGGGGCCATGAGCAGTTCTTC; CDR3aa: CASSPRGDRGHEQFF
v_gene: TRBV7-7; abundance: .; j_gene: TRBJ2-5; d_gene: .; CDR3nt: TGTGCTAGCAGCACAATCTCGGGAGAGACCCAGTACTTC; CDR3aa: CASSTISGETQYF
v_gene: TRBV4-1; abundance: .; j_gene: TRBJ1-5; d_gene: .; CDR3nt: TGCGCCAGCAGCCAAAGAGACATAGGGGTAGGGCAGCCCCAGCATTTT; CDR3aa: CASSQRDIGVGQPQHF
v_gene: TRBV29-1; abundance: .; j_gene: TRBJ1-2; d_gene: .; CDR3nt: TGCAGCGTTGGCCATCCCACGGGAGGCTACACCTTC; CDR3aa: CSVGHPTGGYTF
v_gene: TRBV19; abundance: .; j_gene: TRBJ2-5; d_gene: TRBD1; CDR3nt: TGTGCCAGTAGTATAGGGTGGGACAGGGATAGTGAGACCCAGTACTTC; CDR3aa: CASSIGWDRDSETQYF